The 30 T cell receptor beta chains below were found in one sample sequenced in a study of cytomegalovirus exposure and HLA in healthy donors. The protocol was immunoSEQ multiplex PCR, while the TCRdb copy is restricted to in-frame clones and leaves out a portion. The sample yields 180,000 or so clones, around 87% seen once. The sequencing sample was made of PBMCs. These receptors were obtained from a woman in her 30s in good health and CMV-seronegative.

The V call is TRBV30, the J call TRBJ2-6, with 10 positions matching TRBD1. The CDR3 spans 17 residues. J was trimmed by 0 bases and V by 5 bases; bases with no gene match: 7. Per germline, CDR1 GTSNPN and CDR2 SVGIG (reference sequence). Here the CDR3 DNA reads TGTGCCTGGGAACCGGGACAGGGGAGCTCTGGGGCCAACGTCCTGACTTTC. It is translated as CAWEPGQGSSGANVLTF. Full variable domain (missing parts from reference TRBV30 and TRBJ2-6): SQTIHQWPATLVQPVGSPLSLECTVEGTSNPNLYWYRQAAGRGLQLLFYSVGIGQISSEVPQNLSASRPQDRQFILSSKKLLLSDSGFYLCAWEPGQGSSGANVLTFGAGSRLTVL.

The J gene is TRBJ1-5, the V gene TRBV6-6; unclear D gene. CDR3 size: 15 residues. With 0 bases removed from V and 2 bases from J, the gap between germline ends came to 8 bases. The germline gives CDR1 MNHNY, CDR2 SVGAGI (reference sequence). CDR3 loop: CASSYSAAGNQPQHF. The CDR3 bases are TGTGCCAGCAGTTACTCCGCCGCAGGCAATCAGCCCCAGCATTTT.

The chain couples TRBV12-2 to TRBJ1-2. TRBV12-2 is a pseudogene locus. The CDR3 is 16 residues long. CDR3 amino acids: CASRLGGGEERGGYTF. The CDR3 nucleotides read TGTGCAAGTCGCTTAGGGGGCGGGGAAGAAAGGGGTGGCTACACCTTC.

The V gene is TRBV5-1, the J gene TRBJ2-7, with a weak D call TRBD2 (5 bases). V lost 4 bases to trimming and J lost 2 bases, with 10 bases between them. The CDR3 runs to 13 residues. Germline lookup yields CDR1 SGHRS and CDR2 YFSETQ. CDR3 coding DNA: TGCGCCAGCAGCCCCGTCGGGGCCTACGAGCAGTACTTC. This translates into CASSPVGAYEQYF.

This clone was detected only once. The chain joins TRBV10-3 to TRBJ2-2, with 8 positions matching TRBD1. Trimming at V came to 4 bases and at J to 7 bases, leaving 8 bases not matched to a gene. Germline CDR1 ENHRY, CDR2 SYGVKD. The CDR3 runs 15 residues. The CDR3 nucleotides are TGTGCCATCAGTGGCCGGGACAGGTCTGACGGGGAGCTGTTTTTT. Translated: CAISGRDRSDGELFF.

The gene calls are TRBV5-1 and TRBJ2-7; TRBD1 is a possible D gene (5 bases). This CDR3 has 15 residues. Germline V gene lookup returns CDR1 SGHRS and CDR2 YFSETQ. V shed 0 bases and J shed 0 bases, with 10 bases lying between them. CDR3 amino acids: CASSLVDTSSYEQYF. CDR3 DNA sequence: TGCGCCAGCAGCTTGGTGGACACGTCCTCCTACGAGCAGTACTTC.

This sequence joins TRBV5-1 and TRBJ2-1, with a weak D call TRBD1 (5 bases). The germline gives CDR1 SGHRS, CDR2 YFSETQ. The CDR3 is made up of 16 amino acids. V was pared by 0 bases and J by 0 bases, with 10 bases between. The CDR3 DNA reads as TGCGCCAGCAGCTTGGCAGGACATTCCTCCTACAATGAGCAGTTCTTC. It specifies CASSLAGHSSYNEQFF.

This sequence joins TRBV29-1 and TRBJ2-7; D remains ambiguous. Germline V gene sequence: CDR1 SQVTM, CDR2 ANQGSEA. The CDR3 has 12 amino acids. Trimming cost V 7 bases and J 0 bases, with 10 bases left between them. CDR3 loop: CSGKTHSYEQYF. Here the CDR3 DNA reads TGCAGCGGGAAGACACACTCCTACGAGCAGTACTTC.

This clone appeared once. V usage is TRBV15 and J usage is TRBJ2-7; 10 nucleotides line up with TRBD1. The length of the CDR3 is 14 residues. Germline V gives CDR1 LNHNV, CDR2 YYDKDF (reference sequence). After removal of 6 bases from V and 2 bases from J, the junction contained 4 bases not matched to a gene. The CDR3 protein is CATSDRGRPYEQYF. As DNA, the CDR3 is TGTGCCACCAGTGACAGGGGGCGACCCTACGAGCAGTACTTC.

The CDR3 DNA reads as TGTGCCAGCAGGTCGGGAGGGCCGAACACCGGGGAGCTGTTTTTT. This translates into CASRSGGPNTGELFF. The V and J genes are TRBV7-2 and TRBJ2-2; 8 bases map to TRBD2. The ends lost 6 bases at V and 0 bases at J; junction bases unmatched: 3. The CDR3 spans 15 residues. Germline CDR1 SGHTA, CDR2 FQGNSA.

This clone was seen just once. The chain has TRBV10-2 and TRBJ2-1, with 11 bases identical to TRBD2. The CDR3 runs 15 residues. Per germline, CDR1 WSHSY and CDR2 SAAADI. The V gene end was trimmed by 3 bases and the J gene end by 9 bases; junction bases not matched to a gene: 7. The DNA of the CDR3 is TGCGCCAGCAGTGATAGCGGGGGGGCTAGTGGTGAGCAGTTCTTC. Translation: CASSDSGGASGEQFF.

This clone occurred once. This rearrangement joins TRBV25-1 to TRBJ1-2; 8 bases are a match to TRBD1. CDR1 is MGHDK and CDR2 is SYGVNS in the germline V gene. J lost 4 bases, V lost 0 bases, and 10 bases had no gene match. CDR3 length: 17 residues. The CDR3 protein is CASSEYSSGTGIYGYTF. The CDR3 DNA reads TGTGCCAGCAGTGAATATTCCTCCGGGACAGGTATCTATGGCTACACCTTC.

In this sample, this clone turned up a few times. The chain uses TRBV7-6 and TRBJ2-7, with D unresolved. Germline loops: CDR1 SGHVS, CDR2 FNYEAQ. This CDR3 region has 14 residues. Trimming cost V 5 bases and J 3 bases, with 14 bases left between them. This CDR3 is CASSPGSVGYEQYF. The CDR3 DNA sequence: TGTGCCAGCAGCCCCGGGTCTGTTGGCTACGAGCAGTACTTC.

CDR3 in amino acids: CASSEGRDSPEGLFF. Here the CDR3 DNA reads TGTGCCAGCAGTGAAGGTCGGGACAGTCCCGAGGGACTGTTTTTT. The V and J genes are TRBV25-1 and TRBJ1-4; 7 nucleotides line up with TRBD1. The CDR3 is 15 amino acids. V was clipped by 2 bases and J by 13 bases; unmatched bases: 13. CDR1 MGHDK and CDR2 SYGVNS come from the germline V gene.

The chain employs TRBV29-1 and TRBJ2-5; a weak D match, TRBD2 (6 bases). V gave up 4 bases and J gave up 0 bases, with 12 bases separating them. Germline V lookup: CDR1 SQVTM, CDR2 ANQGSEA. The CDR3 is 14 amino acids. CDR3 sequence: CSVVIRGYQETQYF. CDR3 DNA: TGCAGCGTTGTTATTCGGGGGTACCAAGAGACCCAGTACTTC. Complete variable domain (other parts from reference TRBV29-1 and TRBJ2-5): SAVISQKPSRDICQRGTSLTIQCQVDSQVTMMFWYRQQPGQSLTLIATANQGSEATYESGFVIDKFPISRPNLTFSTLTVSNMSPEDSSIYLCSVVIRGYQETQYFGPGTRLLVL.

The chain uses TRBV2 and TRBJ2-7, with 7 bases matching TRBD1. V trimming: 2 bases; J trimming: 3 bases; junction bases outside the gene matches: 7. The germline gives CDR1 SNHLY, CDR2 FYNNEI. The CDR3 sequence is 15 residues long. CDR3 nucleotides: TGTGCCAGCAGTGAAACCGGGACAGCCATCTACGAGCAGTACTTC. It is translated as CASSETGTAIYEQYF.

V usage is TRBV6-1 and J usage is TRBJ2-7; weak D call: TRBD1 (6 bases). There are 13 residues in the CDR3. V lost 6 bases and J lost 2, with 11 bases in between. The V gene's germline CDR1 is MNHNS and CDR2 SASEGT. CDR3 region: CASSRTVTYEQYF. For the CDR3, the DNA is TGTGCCAGCAGCCGGACAGTTACCTACGAGCAGTACTTC.

The rearrangement uses TRBV7-9 and TRBJ1-2; 8 bases line up with TRBD1. Germline CDR1 is SEHNR and CDR2 is FQNEAQ (reference sequence). This CDR3 spans 15 amino acids. With 2 bases clipped from V and 6 bases from J, the junction kept 8 bases outside the gene matches. In DNA, the CDR3 is TGTGCCAGCAGCTTATTAGCCCAGGGGGCAAATGGCTACACCTTC. Translation gives CASSLLAQGANGYTF. Variable domain in full (rest from reference TRBV7-9 and TRBJ1-2): DTGVSQNPRHKITKRGQNVTFRCDPISEHNRLYWYRQTLGQGPEFLTYFQNEAQLEKSRLLSDRFSAERPKGSFSTLEIQRTEQGDSAMYLCASSLLAQGANGYTFGSGTRLTVV.

The V and J genes are TRBV5-1 and TRBJ1-2; weak D call: TRBD1 (6 bases). Germline-derived CDR1 and CDR2 are SGHRS and YFSETQ. V lost 3 bases and J lost 6, with 12 bases in between. The CDR3 covers 13 residues. CDR3 region: CASSSGTGNGYTF. The DNA for the CDR3 is TGCGCCAGCAGCTCGGGCACAGGGAATGGCTACACCTTC.

The V gene is TRBV25-1, the J gene TRBJ2-1; TRBD1 matches at 8 bases. The trim removed 7 bases at V and 6 bases at J, leaving 11 bases unmatched. CDR3 length: 15 amino acids. Germline assignment: CDR1 MGHDK and CDR2 SYGVNS. The DNA for the CDR3 is TGTGCCAGCATGAGTTTCGACAGGGGAGGCAATGAGCAGTTCTTC. It encodes CASMSFDRGGNEQFF. The variable domain in full, with the rest retrieved from reference TRBV25-1 and TRBJ2-1, is EADIYQTPRYLVIGTGKKITLECSQTMGHDKMYWYQQDPGMELHLIHYSYGVNSTEKGDLSSESTVSRIRTEHFPLTLESARPSHTSQYLCASMSFDRGGNEQFFGPGTRLTVL.

This clone came up once. Only one base separates this from a far larger clonotype, so it likely reflects a read error. This chain connects TRBV6-5 to TRBJ2-3; 16 positions match TRBD2. V was pared by 5 bases and J by 4 bases, with 0 bases of the junction left unmatched. This CDR3 is built from 15 residues. Germline lookup yields CDR1 MNHEY and CDR2 SVGAGI. The CDR3 here is CASSGTSGGADTQYF. In DNA form, the CDR3 reads TGTGCCAGCAGTGGGACTAGCGGGGGGGCAGATACGCAGTATTTT.

The rearrangement joins TRBV6-1 to TRBJ2-7; 10 positions agree with TRBD1. The CDR3 spans 15 residues. V trimming: 4 bases; J trimming: 0 bases; junction bases outside the gene matches: 3. Germline values: CDR1 MNHNS, CDR2 SASEGT. Written as DNA, the CDR3 is TGTGCCAGCAGTGCCGGGACAGGGGTCTCCTACGAGCAGTACTTC. Encoded protein: CASSAGTGVSYEQYF.

This clone was observed a single time. The CDR3 reads CASSGLGTFF. CDR3 DNA: TGTGCCAGCAGTGGACTAGGCACGTTCTTC. V usage is TRBV2 and J usage is TRBJ2-1, with D possibly matching TRBD2 (6 bases). The CDR3 consists of 10 residues. CDR1 and CDR2 from the germline V gene are SNHLY and FYNNEI. Trimming removed 4 bases from V and 15 bases from J, with 10 bases in between. The full variable domain, its missing parts supplied by reference TRBV2 and TRBJ2-1, is EPEVTQTPSHQVTQMGQEVILRCVPISNHLYFYWYRQILGQKVEFLVSFYNNEISEKSEIFDDQFSVERPDGSNFTLKIRSTKLEDSAMYFCASSGLGTFFGPGTRLTVL.

This clone was found once. The genes are TRBV6-6 and TRBJ2-7, with TRBD2 identical over 11 bases. J was trimmed by 4 bases and V by 6 bases; bases with no gene match: 8. CDR1 MNHNY and CDR2 SVGAGI come from the germline V gene (reference sequence). This CDR3 is built from 15 residues. The CDR3 DNA reads as TGTGCCAGCAGAAGGAAGACTAGCGGGGTTTACGAGCAGTACTTC. Protein product: CASRRKTSGVYEQYF.

The J gene is TRBJ1-3, the V gene TRBV2, with 9 bases identical to TRBD1. Germline CDR1 reads SNHLY; CDR2 reads FYNNEI. CDR3 length: 16 amino acids. With 6 bases clipped from V and 3 bases from J, the junction kept 9 bases outside the gene matches. CDR3 sequence: CASSEKTGGDGNTIYF. Written as DNA, the CDR3 is TGTGCCAGCAGCGAAAAAACAGGGGGCGATGGAAACACCATATATTTT.

The V gene is TRBV11-3, the J gene TRBJ2-5, with TRBD1 identical over 7 bases. This CDR3 contains 15 residues. Trimming took 5 bases from V and 1 from J; bases not matched to a gene: 7. Per the germline V gene, CDR1 is SGHNT and CDR2 is YENEEA. This chain's CDR3 is CASSIRQGPQETQYF. DNA for the CDR3: TGTGCCAGCAGCATCAGACAGGGCCCCCAAGAGACCCAGTACTTC. Full variable domain (outside the CDR3, taken from reference TRBV11-3 and TRBJ2-5): EAGVVQSPRYKIIEKKQPVAFWCNPISGHNTLYWYLQNLGQGPELLIRYENEEAVDDSQLPKDRFSAERLKGVDSTLKIQPAELGDSAVYLCASSIRQGPQETQYFGPGTRLLVL.

This chain joins TRBV6-1 and TRBJ2-7, with a weak D call TRBD2 (5 bases). CDR1 is MNHNS, CDR2 SASEGT, per germline. This CDR3 region has 13 residues. Trimming stripped 6 bases from V and 1 base from J, with 10 bases between. In nucleotides, the CDR3 is TGTGCCAGCAGCGGGGAGAGGTCCTACGAGCAGTACTTC. It specifies CASSGERSYEQYF.

The chain joins TRBV6-5 to TRBJ1-2, with D maybe TRBD1 (5 bases). Germline V gives CDR1 MNHEY, CDR2 SVGAGI. This CDR3 has 14 amino acids. Trimming removed 5 bases from V and 0 bases from J, with 10 bases in between. DNA of the CDR3: TGTGCCAGCAGTCTTTTGACAGCTAACTATGGCTACACCTTC. Its protein is CASSLLTANYGYTF.

V usage is TRBV4-2 and J usage is TRBJ2-7, with a weak D call TRBD1 (5 bases). V dropped 1 base and J dropped 5 bases, with 12 bases sitting between them. The CDR3 is 14 residues long. Germline V gene data show CDR1 as LGHNA and CDR2 as YNFKEQ. In nucleotides, the CDR3 is TGTGCCAGCAGCCAAGGGCAGGGTTTCGACGAGCAGTACTTC. This codes for CASSQGQGFDEQYF.

This sequence joins TRBV6-1 and TRBJ1-5; D call uncertain. The CDR3 has 15 amino acids. From germline, CDR1 is MNHNS and CDR2 SASEGT. V was trimmed by 4 bases and J by 4 bases, leaving 14 bases between them. This CDR3 reads CASSARASGNQPQHF. CDR3 nucleotides: TGTGCCAGCAGTGCAAGAGCTAGTGGGAATCAGCCCCAGCATTTT.